Detailed here is one TCR beta chain. This clonotype was counted many times. The clone's antigen remains unknown. No base quality information exists; no much larger clone differs at one position. V is cut by 1 base and J by 6 bases, and the space between the germline ends is 17 bases. Its CDR3 holds 15 amino acids, cysteine through phenylalanine. Of all the DNA, just the CDR3 is kept, 45 bases in frame from base 1. In the germline V gene, CDR1 corresponds to SQVTM and CDR2 to ANQGSEA. This entry belongs to a study of T-cell reconstitution after alpha-beta-depleted transplantation in children (TCRdb year 2016). Study-wide context: The study quantitatively tracked T-cell immune reconstitution after TCRalphabeta/CD19-depleted allogeneic hematopoietic cell transplantation in children using TCR repertoire profiling. Overall study results and their limits: Hyperexpanded clone frequencies declined over subsequent months; after one year, T-cell counts and TCRbeta diversity were mostly attributed to newly produced T cells. The apparently early alphabetaT-cell count recovery about two months after transplant was reportedly dependent on only several hundred rapidly expanded clones derived from non-depleted graft cells. The high TCRbeta diversity at day 60 in some patients was ascribed to recipient T cells and intrathymic progenitors that had survived conditioning.

The treatment or condition label, as the study defines it: allogeneic hematopoietic cell transplantation with graft depleted of TCRalphabeta T cells and CD19 B cells. The transplant recipients were children given TCRalphabeta/CD19-depleted allogeneic hematopoietic cell grafts. The receptor library was made with PCR. TCRdb records Illumina HiSeq 2500 as the sequencer. Molecular barcoding was employed in the preparation of TCR libraries, with unique molecular identifiers being used to normalize TCRbeta repertoire quantification. The raw public data were reprocessed by TCRdb itself: fastp quality trimming at Q25, MiXCR clonotype calling, in-frame beta chains only. Entries that share a CDR3 protein sequence are merged under the most common genes and DNA. Present in this sample are hundreds of thousands of distinct CDR3 sequences, over 10% of which were seen just once. Together, the top ten hold 2% to 2.5% of the sample.

This receptor was obtained from a male patient younger than 18 who had a stem cell transplant for acute myeloid leukemia, so the T cells may come from the graft donor. Source: PBMCs, mostly from graft donor cells, taken 360 days after TCRalphabeta/CD19-depleted stem cell transplant. The rearranged segments are TRBV29-1 and TRBJ2-3; TRBD2 might be the D gene, on 5 matching bases. The base sequence is TGCAGCGTTGAAGGGGGAGAAGTAGAGATGGATACGCAGTATTTT. It codes for CSVEGGEVEMDTQYF.